Listed below are T cell receptor beta chains from one sample, sequenced in a study of T cells in localized non-small cell lung cancer. The table came from immunoSEQ multiplex PCR; TCRdb's copy has only in-frame clones and leaves some out. The profile shows approximately 49,000 clones, 70% to 85% of them singletons. Here the sequenced sample was peripheral blood, taken before any cancer treatment. These receptors all stem from a man aged 40 to 69 with stage I squamous cell lung carcinoma. CDR3s include the opening cysteine and the closing phenylalanine or tryptophan. A D gene is named only where the DNA matches it firmly. Size is stated for part of the rows, as once, few or many counts, or as a class when the clone is expanded.

CASSIRPTSTDTQYF TGTGCCAGCAGTATAAGACCGACTAGCACAGATACGCAGTATTTT - TRBJ2-3 once TRBV9
CASSSRNRATDTQYF TGTGCCAGCAGTTCTCGAAACAGAGCCACAGATACGCAGTATTTT - TRBJ2-3 - TRBV6-6
CASSPRGVTGELFF TGTGCCAGCTCGCCTCGCGGCGTCACCGGGGAGCTGTTTTTT - TRBJ2-2 once TRBV18
CASSQPGQGNNEQFF TGCGCCAGCAGCCAACCCGGCCAGGGGAACAATGAGCAGTTCTTC - TRBJ2-1 - TRBV4-3
CASSVQGLTNEKLFF TGTGCCAGCAGTGTACAGGGATTAACTAATGAAAAACTGTTTTTT - TRBJ1-4 few TRBV6-5
CASSQFQGGAEQYF TGCGCCAGCAGCCAATTCCAGGGAGGGGCCGAGCAGTACTTC TRBD2 TRBJ2-7 - TRBV4-1
CASSLEDGTYNEQFF TGCGCCAGCAGCTTGGAGGATGGCACCTACAATGAGCAGTTCTTC - TRBJ2-1 - TRBV5-1
CASSLGPTLSTDTQYF TGTGCCAGCAGCTTAGGGCCTACCCTTAGCACAGATACGCAGTATTTT - TRBJ2-3 - TRBV7-2
CASRFKNEGRYTEAFF TGTGCAAGTCGCTTCAAAAACGAGGGGAGGTACACTGAAGCTTTCTTT - TRBJ1-1 - TRBV12-2
CASSLGQGALETQYF TGTGCCAGCAGCCTCGGACAGGGGGCACTCGAGACCCAGTACTTC TRBD1 TRBJ2-5 - TRBV4-2
CASSWTASMGQPQHF TGTGCCAGCAGCTGGACAGCTTCGATGGGTCAGCCCCAGCATTTT - TRBJ1-5 - TRBV7-2
CASSTGQGDTQYF TGTGCCAGCAGCACGGGGCAGGGCGATACGCAGTATTTT - TRBJ2-3 - TRBV7-2
CAWSGGQGVYQPQHF TGTGCCTGGAGTGGGGGACAGGGGGTTTATCAGCCCCAGCATTTT TRBD1 TRBJ1-5 - TRBV30
CASGPGTYEQYF TGTGCTAGTGGTCCCGGGACCTACGAGCAGTACTTC - TRBJ2-7 once TRBV12-5
CASSEAGPLAKNIQYF TGTGCCAGCAGCGAGGCAGGGCCTCTAGCCAAAAACATTCAGTACTTC - TRBJ2-4 - TRBV5-6
CASSGTAWGETQYF TGTGCCAGTAGCGGGACCGCTTGGGGAGAGACCCAGTACTTC - TRBJ2-5 - TRBV19
CASSLRRNEKLFF TGTGCCAGCAGTCTAAGGCGGAATGAAAAACTGTTTTTT - TRBJ1-4 - TRBV6-6
CASSQLQTSGTAYGYTF TGCGCCAGCAGTCAACTTCAAACTTCCGGGACAGCTTATGGCTACACCTTC TRBD1 TRBJ1-2 - TRBV23-1
CASSPDLIGTSGGRKDTQYF TGTGCCAGCAGCCCTGACCTCATAGGGACTAGCGGGGGGAGGAAAGATACGCAGTATTTT TRBD2 TRBJ2-3 - TRBV9
CATSQLLDSTDTQYF TGTGCCACCAGTCAGTTGCTGGATAGCACAGATACGCAGTATTTT - TRBJ2-3 - TRBV15
CASSDNGVGDIQYF TGTGCCAGCAGTGATAATGGGGTTGGGGACATTCAGTACTTC - TRBJ2-4 - TRBV6-1
CASSWAPGETQYF TGCGCCAGCAGCTGGGCCCCGGGGGAGACCCAGTACTTC - TRBJ2-5 - TRBV5-1
CASRGGADTEAFF TGTGCCAGCAGAGGGGGCGCCGACACTGAAGCTTTCTTT TRBD1 TRBJ1-1 - TRBV6-6
CASSLDAGYGYTF TGTGCCAGCAGTTTAGATGCAGGTTATGGCTACACCTTC - TRBJ1-2 - TRBV27
CSASPLSPLHF TGCAGTGCCTCTCCCCTCTCGCCCCTCCACTTT - TRBJ1-6 - TRBV20-1
CASSRGLYGELFF TGTGCCAGCAGCCGGGGACTGTACGGGGAGCTGTTTTTT - TRBJ2-2 - TRBV9
CASSREGYGYTF TGTGCCAGCAGTCGAGAGGGCTATGGCTACACCTTC - TRBJ1-2 - TRBV27
CASNQWASGDTQYF TGTGCCAGCAACCAATGGGCTAGCGGGGATACGCAGTATTTT TRBD2 TRBJ2-3 - TRBV7-2
CASSLVGSYEQYF TGTGCCAGCAGTTTGGTCGGGTCCTACGAGCAGTACTTC - TRBJ2-7 - TRBV27
CASSASRSSYNEQFF TGTGCCAGTAGTGCTTCCCGGAGCTCCTACAATGAGCAGTTCTTC - TRBJ2-1 - TRBV19
CASTGGRGYTF TGTGCCAGCACAGGGGGCCGTGGCTACACCTTC TRBD1 TRBJ1-2 - TRBV27
CASSQDLFTVNEKLFF TGCGCCAGCAGCCAAGATCTTTTCACAGTAAATGAAAAACTGTTTTTT - TRBJ1-4 - TRBV4-1
CASSTLGGVAQPQHF TGTGCCAGCAGCACCTTGGGGGGGGTAGCTCAGCCCCAGCATTTT - TRBJ1-5 - TRBV21-1
CASSQGDTSSYEQYF TGTGCCAGCAGCCAAGGGGACACCAGCTCCTACGAGCAGTACTTC - TRBJ2-7 once TRBV4-2
CASSPYLSTDTQYF TGTGCCAGCTCACCTTACCTTAGCACAGATACGCAGTATTTT - TRBJ2-3 - TRBV18
CASSLGVDGPDTF TGTGCCAGCAGCTTAGGGGTTGACGGCCCGGACACCTTC - TRBJ1-2 few TRBV7-9
CASSATGRGRGETQYF TGCGCCAGCAGCGCGACGGGCAGGGGGCGCGGGGAGACCCAGTACTTC TRBD1 TRBJ2-5 - TRBV5-1
CASSANDRVEQFF TGTGCCAGCAGTGCCAATGACAGGGTCGAGCAGTTCTTC TRBD1 TRBJ2-1 - TRBV27
CASSQQGAIGEKLFF TGTGCCAGCAGCCAACAGGGGGCGATAGGAGAAAAACTGTTTTTT TRBD1 TRBJ1-4 - TRBV5-6
CASRWAHTGELFF TGTGCCAGTAGATGGGCGCACACCGGGGAGCTGTTTTTT - TRBJ2-2 - TRBV19
CASSLAGVGGAGQPQHF TGTGCCAGCAGCTTAGCCGGCGTAGGGGGCGCGGGACAGCCCCAGCATTTT TRBD1 TRBJ1-5 - TRBV7-2
CASSWGTGKGQPQHF TGTGCCAGCAGCTGGGGGACAGGGAAAGGACAGCCCCAGCATTTT TRBD1 TRBJ1-5 - TRBV5-4
CASAPRDTDTQYF TGCGCCAGCGCTCCTCGGGACACAGATACGCAGTATTTT - TRBJ2-3 - TRBV4-1
CASNEGARGEKLFF TGCGCCAGCAACGAGGGGGCTCGGGGAGAAAAACTGTTTTTT TRBD1 TRBJ1-4 - TRBV5-1
CATSYSGGAGNEQFF TGTGCCACCAGCTATAGCGGGGGGGCTGGCAATGAGCAGTTCTTC TRBD2 TRBJ2-1 - TRBV15
CASRRDRDQPQHF TGTGCCAGCAGGCGGGACAGAGATCAGCCCCAGCATTTT TRBD1 TRBJ1-5 - TRBV7-9
CAWRDRASYEQYF TGTGCCTGGAGGGACAGGGCCTCCTACGAGCAGTACTTC TRBD1 TRBJ2-7 - TRBV30
CAWNPNLRDRGNYGYTF TGTGCCTGGAATCCTAATCTCCGGGACAGGGGGAACTATGGCTACACCTTC TRBD1 TRBJ1-2 - TRBV30
CASSAFLQTDTQYF TGTGCCAGCAGTGCCTTCTTACAGACAGATACGCAGTATTTT - TRBJ2-3 - TRBV6-5
CAWKTWDTEAFF TGTGCCTGGAAGACGTGGGACACCGAAGCTTTCTTT - TRBJ1-1 few TRBV30
CASSEKGRTGETQYF TGTGCCAGCAGTGAAAAGGGTCGGACTGGGGAGACCCAGTACTTC - TRBJ2-5 once TRBV6-1
CASSRSGVSSPSPLHF TGTGCCAGCAGCCGATCGGGGGTTTCCTCTCCCTCACCCCTCCACTTT - TRBJ1-6 - TRBV4-2
CASSYRAGGPGDTQYF TGTGCCAGCAGTTACAGAGCGGGGGGGCCAGGAGATACGCAGTATTTT TRBD2 TRBJ2-3 - TRBV6-6
CASSLAEGQGSGYTF TGCGCCAGCAGCTTGGCCGAGGGACAGGGGTCTGGCTACACCTTC TRBD1 TRBJ1-2 - TRBV5-1
CASSPDRQNGYTF TGTGCCAGCAGCCCGGACCGACAGAATGGCTACACCTTC - TRBJ1-2 medium-sized TRBV7-2
CASSYSWGSPYEQYF TGTGCCAGCAGTTACTCGTGGGGATCCCCCTACGAGCAGTACTTC - TRBJ2-7 - TRBV6-5
CASSVPGGIYNEQFF TGTGCCAGCAGTGTCCCGGGGGGGATTTACAATGAGCAGTTCTTC TRBD2 TRBJ2-1 - TRBV6-1
CASTQSWTSIYEQYF TGTGCCAGCACGCAGTCCTGGACTAGCATCTACGAGCAGTACTTC TRBD2 TRBJ2-7 - TRBV6-5